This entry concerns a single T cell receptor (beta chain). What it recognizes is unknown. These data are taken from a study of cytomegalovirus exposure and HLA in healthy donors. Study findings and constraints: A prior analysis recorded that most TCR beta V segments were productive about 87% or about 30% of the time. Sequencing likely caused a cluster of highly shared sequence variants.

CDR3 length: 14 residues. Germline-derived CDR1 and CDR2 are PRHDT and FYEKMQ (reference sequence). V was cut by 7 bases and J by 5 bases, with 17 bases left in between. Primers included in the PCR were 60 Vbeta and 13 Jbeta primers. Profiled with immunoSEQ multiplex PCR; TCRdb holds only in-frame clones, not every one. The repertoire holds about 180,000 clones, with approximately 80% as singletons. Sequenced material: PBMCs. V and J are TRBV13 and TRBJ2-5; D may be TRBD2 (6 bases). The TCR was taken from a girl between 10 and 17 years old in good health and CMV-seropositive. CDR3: CASTPGLEGETQYF. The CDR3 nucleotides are TGTGCCAGCACCCCGGGACTCGAGGGGGAGACCCAGTACTTC.